Presented here are 9 T cell receptor beta chains from one specimen sequenced in a study of T cell repertoires in cytomegalovirus infection. TCRdb re-called the reads with MiXCR, one entry per CDR3 protein. This sample has 830,000 or so distinct CDR3 sequences, with 30% to 35% found just once. Their antigens remain unidentified. The source was cultured CD8+ T cells from PBMCs, collected from culture after CMV antigen stimulation. Source of these receptors: a human donor in good health (CMV status not recorded). Some clones in this sample may be carry-over from other donors' samples.

This rearrangement joins TRBV14 to TRBJ2-3; D ambiguous. This CDR3 has 17 residues. The V end lost 1 base, the J end lost 0 bases, and 14 bases lay between the germline ends. The germline gives CDR1 SGHDN, CDR2 FVKESK. CDR3: CASSQVWGYLSTDTQYF. CDR3 DNA: TGTGCCAGCAGCCAAGTCTGGGGATACCTTAGCACAGATACGCAGTATTTT.

This clonotype came up many times. This chain connects TRBV7-6 to TRBJ2-5; D may be TRBD2 (5 bases). Per the germline V gene, CDR1 is SGHVS and CDR2 is FNYEAQ. Deletions cut 6 bases from V and 3 bases from J, with 14 bases between. The CDR3 runs to 14 residues. The CDR3: CASRLWPGEETQYF. The CDR3 DNA is TGTGCCAGCAGACTATGGCCCGGGGAAGAGACCCAGTACTTC.

This sequence joins TRBV10-3 and TRBJ2-5; 9 nucleotides agree with TRBD1. The CDR3 runs to 14 residues. CDR1 is ENHRY, CDR2 SYGVKD, per germline. V lost 0 bases to trimming and J lost 10 bases; unmatched junction nucleotides: 6. The CDR3 region is CAISESLADRGQYF. CDR3 nucleotides: TGTGCCATCAGTGAGTCTTTGGCGGACAGGGGCCAGTACTTC.

This chain connects TRBV13 to TRBJ1-1; D is unresolved. Germline V gene sequence: CDR1 PRHDT, CDR2 FYEKMQ (reference sequence). The CDR3 runs 13 residues. V was trimmed by 8 bases and J by 1 base, leaving 11 bases between them. CDR3 DNA sequence: TGTGCCAGCTGCTGGGGTACGAACACTGAAGCTTTCTTT. Its translation is CASCWGTNTEAFF. Filled out from reference TRBV13 and TRBJ1-1, the complete variable domain reads AAGVIQSPRHLIKEKRETATLKCYPIPRHDTVYWYQQGPGQDPQFLISFYEKMQSDKGSIPDRFSAQQFSDYHSELNMSSLELGDSALYFCASCWGTNTEAFFGQGTRLTVV.

This chain joins TRBV6-6 and TRBJ2-3; TRBD2 matches at 7 bases. The ends lost 2 bases at V and 7 bases at J; junction bases unmatched: 18. The CDR3 loop spans 18 amino acids. Germline CDR1 is MNHNY and CDR2 is SVGAGI (reference sequence). The CDR3 DNA is TGTGCCAGCAGTTACGTCCCCTTGGAGCGGGGACTTGTAAATACGCAGTATTTT. Residues: CASSYVPLERGLVNTQYF.

The rearrangement joins TRBV7-4 to TRBJ1-2; no clear D gene. The V gene's germline CDR1 is SGHVT and CDR2 SQSDAQ. Trimming took 0 bases from V and 6 from J, leaving 8 bases between them. CDR3 length equals 13 residues. CDR3 in DNA: TGTGCCAGCAGCTTAGCAGGGCACCATGGCTACACCTTC. It translates to CASSLAGHHGYTF.

This clonotype has just a few counts. The V gene is TRBV7-3, the J gene TRBJ2-2, with D perhaps TRBD1 or TRBD2 (6 bases each). Germline assignment: CDR1 SGHTA and CDR2 FQGTGA. Trimming pared 5 bases from V and 4 bases from J, leaving 14 bases between. This CDR3 region has 15 residues. The CDR3 is CASSRGLSGTGELFF. The CDR3, as DNA: TGTGCCAGCAGCCGGGGGCTATCGGGCACCGGGGAGCTGTTTTTT.

This chain connects TRBV28 to TRBJ2-7, with 8 nucleotides matching TRBD1. The J segment lost 2 bases and the V segment lost 5 bases, leaving 8 bases of the junction unmatched. The CDR3 is 15 residues long. In germline, CDR1 is MDHEN, CDR2 SYDVKM. Written as DNA, the CDR3 is TGTGCCAGCAGTACCGGTGGCAGGGGGCCCTACGAGCAGTACGTC. Its protein is CASSTGGRGPYEQYV.

J is TRBJ2-2 and V is TRBV4-3, with 11 bases fitting TRBD2. This CDR3 spans 19 amino acids. Germline V gene sequence: CDR1 LGHNA, CDR2 YSLEER. J gave up 2 bases and V 1 base, and 9 bases lay outside the gene matches. The CDR3 loop reads CASSQALGLAGTNTGELFF. In DNA, the CDR3 is TGCGCCAGCAGCCAAGCCCTCGGACTAGCGGGTACCAACACCGGGGAGCTGTTTTTT.